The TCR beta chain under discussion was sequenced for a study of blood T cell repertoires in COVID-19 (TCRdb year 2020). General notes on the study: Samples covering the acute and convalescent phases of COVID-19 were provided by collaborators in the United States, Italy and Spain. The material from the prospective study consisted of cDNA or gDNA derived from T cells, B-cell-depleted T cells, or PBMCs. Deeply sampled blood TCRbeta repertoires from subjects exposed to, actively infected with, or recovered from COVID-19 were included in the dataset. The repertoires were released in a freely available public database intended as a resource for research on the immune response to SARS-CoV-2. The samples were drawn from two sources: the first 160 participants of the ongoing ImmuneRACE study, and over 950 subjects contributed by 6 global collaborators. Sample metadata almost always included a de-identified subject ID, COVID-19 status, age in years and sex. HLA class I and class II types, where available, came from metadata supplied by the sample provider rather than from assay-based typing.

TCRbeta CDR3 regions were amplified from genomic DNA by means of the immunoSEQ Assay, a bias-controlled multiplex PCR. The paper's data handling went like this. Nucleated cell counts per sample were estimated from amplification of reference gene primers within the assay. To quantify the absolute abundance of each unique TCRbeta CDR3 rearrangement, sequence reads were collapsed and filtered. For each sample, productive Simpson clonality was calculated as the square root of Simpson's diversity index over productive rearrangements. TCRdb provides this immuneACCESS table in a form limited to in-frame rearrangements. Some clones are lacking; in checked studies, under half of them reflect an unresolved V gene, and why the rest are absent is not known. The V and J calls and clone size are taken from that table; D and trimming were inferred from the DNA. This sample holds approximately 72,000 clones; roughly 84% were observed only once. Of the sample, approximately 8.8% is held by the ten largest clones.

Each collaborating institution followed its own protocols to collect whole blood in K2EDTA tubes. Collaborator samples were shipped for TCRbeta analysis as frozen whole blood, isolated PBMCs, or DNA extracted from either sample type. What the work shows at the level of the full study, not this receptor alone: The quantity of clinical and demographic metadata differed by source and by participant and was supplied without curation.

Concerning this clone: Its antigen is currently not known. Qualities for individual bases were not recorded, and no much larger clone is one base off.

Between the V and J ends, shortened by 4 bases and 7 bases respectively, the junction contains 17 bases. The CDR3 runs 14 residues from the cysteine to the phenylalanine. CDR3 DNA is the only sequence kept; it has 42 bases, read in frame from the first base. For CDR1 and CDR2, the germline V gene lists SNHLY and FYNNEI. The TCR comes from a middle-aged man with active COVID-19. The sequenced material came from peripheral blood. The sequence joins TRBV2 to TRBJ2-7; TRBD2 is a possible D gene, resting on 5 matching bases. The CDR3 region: CASSGSVGVEEQYF. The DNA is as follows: TGTGCCAGCAGTGGATCCGTCGGGGTAGAGGAGCAGTACTTC.